Given below is one T cell receptor beta chain in context. These data belong to a study of graft-versus-host responses after intestinal transplantation. Generated by immunoSEQ multiplex PCR, the TCRdb table keeps only in-frame clones and is missing some. The data hold about 98,000 clones, with around 86% observed a single time. CDR1 is SGDLS, CDR2 YYNGEE, per germline. CDR3 length: 16 residues. V lost 4 bases and J lost 7, with 21 bases in between. This TCR was recovered from a human patient who received an intestinal transplant, so some T cells may come from the graft donor. This specimen was PBMCs, taken 255 days after intestinal transplant. The J gene is TRBJ1-3, the V gene TRBV9; D possibly corresponds to TRBD1 (5 bases). The DNA for the CDR3 is TGTGCCAGCAGCCCTACCCCTGGGGACCTCGGGAACACCATATATTTT. Translation gives CASSPTPGDLGNTIYF.